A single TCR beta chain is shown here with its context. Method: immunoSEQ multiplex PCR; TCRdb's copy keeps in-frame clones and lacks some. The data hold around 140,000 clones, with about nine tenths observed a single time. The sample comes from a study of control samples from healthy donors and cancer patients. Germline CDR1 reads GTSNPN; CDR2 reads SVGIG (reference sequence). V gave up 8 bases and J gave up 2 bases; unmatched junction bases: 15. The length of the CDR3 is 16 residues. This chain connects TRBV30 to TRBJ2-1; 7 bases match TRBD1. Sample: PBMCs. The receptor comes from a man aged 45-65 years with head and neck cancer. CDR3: CAGDPGQIGAYNEQFF. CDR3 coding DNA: TGTGCCGGGGACCCGGGACAGATCGGGGCCTACAATGAGCAGTTCTTC.